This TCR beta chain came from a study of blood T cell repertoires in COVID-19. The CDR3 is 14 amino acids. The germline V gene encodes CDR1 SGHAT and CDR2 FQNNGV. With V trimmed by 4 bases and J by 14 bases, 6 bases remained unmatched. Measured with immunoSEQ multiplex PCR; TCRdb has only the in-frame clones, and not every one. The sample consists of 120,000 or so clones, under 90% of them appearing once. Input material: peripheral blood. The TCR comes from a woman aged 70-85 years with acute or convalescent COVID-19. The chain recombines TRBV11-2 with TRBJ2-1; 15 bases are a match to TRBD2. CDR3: CASSSGLAGGPEFF. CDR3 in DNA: TGTGCCAGCAGCTCTGGACTAGCGGGGGGGCCGGAGTTCTTC.